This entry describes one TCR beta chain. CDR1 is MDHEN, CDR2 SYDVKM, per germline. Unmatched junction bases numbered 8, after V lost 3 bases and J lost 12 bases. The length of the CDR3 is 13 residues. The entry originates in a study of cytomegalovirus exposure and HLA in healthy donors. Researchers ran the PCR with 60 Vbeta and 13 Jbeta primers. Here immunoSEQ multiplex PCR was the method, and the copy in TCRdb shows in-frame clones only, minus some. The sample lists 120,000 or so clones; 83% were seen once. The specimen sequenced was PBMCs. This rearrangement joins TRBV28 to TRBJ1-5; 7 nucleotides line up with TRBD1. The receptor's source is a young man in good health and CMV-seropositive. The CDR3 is CASSFFSRGVQHF. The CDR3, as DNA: TGTGCCAGCAGTTTTTTTAGCAGGGGGGTCCAGCATTTT.